Listed below are T cell receptor beta chains from one sample, sequenced in a study of blood T cell repertoires in COVID-19. Assay used: immunoSEQ multiplex PCR; TCRdb lists only in-frame clones, some missing. The table has about 36,000 clones, around four fifths seen once. Sequencing was carried out using peripheral blood. The receptors shown here come from a human donor in a cohort sampled during active COVID-19. Each CDR3 is given with its conserved first and last residue. The D gene is left open where the match is weak. The size field is filled for only some rows; it gives once, few, many or a size class.

v_call: TRBV12-3/TRBV12-4; clone_size: .; j_call: TRBJ1-5; d_call: .; cdr3_nt: TGTGCCAGCAGCCTCCGGCAGGATCAGCCCCAGCATTTT; cdr3_aa: CASSLRQDQPQHF
v_call: TRBV4-3; clone_size: .; j_call: TRBJ2-1; d_call: TRBD2; cdr3_nt: TGCGCCAGCAGCCGGGTTTTCGGCGGGGGGGATGAGCAGTTCTTC; cdr3_aa: CASSRVFGGGDEQFF
v_call: TRBV19; clone_size: once; j_call: TRBJ2-7; d_call: TRBD1; cdr3_nt: TGTGCCAGTAGCGTTAACAGGGGGGCCTACGAGCAGTACTTC; cdr3_aa: CASSVNRGAYEQYF
v_call: TRBV28; clone_size: .; j_call: TRBJ2-7; d_call: .; cdr3_nt: TGTGCCAGCAGTTTATACACCTACGAGCAGTACTTC; cdr3_aa: CASSLYTYEQYF
v_call: TRBV3-1/TRBV3-2; clone_size: .; j_call: TRBJ2-2; d_call: TRBD2; cdr3_nt: TGTGCCAGCAGCCAAGTACGGGGTAGCGGGTTAAACACCGGGGAGCTGTTTTTT; cdr3_aa: CASSQVRGSGLNTGELFF
v_call: TRBV11-3; clone_size: .; j_call: TRBJ1-2; d_call: TRBD1; cdr3_nt: TGTGCCAGCAGCTTAGATTGGACAGGGGGGACAGAAGGCTACACCTTC; cdr3_aa: CASSLDWTGGTEGYTF
v_call: TRBV28; clone_size: once; j_call: TRBJ1-3; d_call: TRBD1; cdr3_nt: TGTGCCAGCAGAAGCCCCACAGGGGCAGGGGACACCATATATTTT; cdr3_aa: CASRSPTGAGDTIYF
v_call: TRBV27; clone_size: .; j_call: TRBJ1-1; d_call: TRBD1; cdr3_nt: TGTGCCAGCAGTTCGACAGGGGGGCCCACTGGGAACACTGAAGCTTTCTTT; cdr3_aa: CASSSTGGPTGNTEAFF
v_call: TRBV3-1/TRBV3-2; clone_size: few; j_call: TRBJ1-1; d_call: .; cdr3_nt: TGTGCCAGCAGCCAAGGTTGGGGGGGGCCAAACACTGAAGCTTTCTTT; cdr3_aa: CASSQGWGGPNTEAFF
v_call: TRBV11-3; clone_size: .; j_call: TRBJ2-7; d_call: TRBD1; cdr3_nt: TGTGCCAGCAGTAAGGACAGGGTCCACGAGCAGTACTTC; cdr3_aa: CASSKDRVHEQYF
v_call: TRBV2; clone_size: .; j_call: TRBJ2-5; d_call: .; cdr3_nt: TGTGCCAGCAGTGAGATGCGCCAAGAGACCCAGTACTTC; cdr3_aa: CASSEMRQETQYF
v_call: TRBV5-8; clone_size: .; j_call: TRBJ2-5; d_call: TRBD2; cdr3_nt: TGTGCCAGCAGCTACGCCGGGACTAGCGGGGCGGAGACCCAGTACTTC; cdr3_aa: CASSYAGTSGAETQYF
v_call: TRBV5-1; clone_size: .; j_call: TRBJ2-3; d_call: .; cdr3_nt: TGCGCCAGCAGACTCACTCCCAGCACAGATACGCAGTATTTT; cdr3_aa: CASRLTPSTDTQYF
v_call: TRBV5-5; clone_size: .; j_call: TRBJ2-7; d_call: TRBD2; cdr3_nt: TGTGCCAGCAGCTTGGTTGGGAGGGTTTCGTACGAGCAGTACTTC; cdr3_aa: CASSLVGRVSYEQYF
v_call: TRBV11-2; clone_size: .; j_call: TRBJ1-3; d_call: .; cdr3_nt: TGTGCCAGCAGCCCCAGGGTTTCTGGAAACACCATATATTTT; cdr3_aa: CASSPRVSGNTIYF
v_call: TRBV27; clone_size: .; j_call: TRBJ2-3; d_call: .; cdr3_nt: TGTGCCAGCAGTTTGGATTACGGGTACACAGATACGCAGTATTTT; cdr3_aa: CASSLDYGYTDTQYF
v_call: TRBV6-1; clone_size: .; j_call: TRBJ1-6; d_call: TRBD1; cdr3_nt: TGTGCCAGCAGTGAATCCGGCAGGGGGAATTCACCCCTCCACTTT; cdr3_aa: CASSESGRGNSPLHF
v_call: TRBV7-7; clone_size: .; j_call: TRBJ2-5; d_call: .; cdr3_nt: TGTGCTAGCAGCTTAGAGGGAACTAGGAGGGCGGAGACCCAGTACTTC; cdr3_aa: CASSLEGTRRAETQYF
v_call: TRBV3-1/TRBV3-2; clone_size: .; j_call: TRBJ2-3; d_call: TRBD2; cdr3_nt: TGTGCCAGCAGCCAATATAAGCCACGGACTAGCGGGGGGCCAGATACGCAGTATTTT; cdr3_aa: CASSQYKPRTSGGPDTQYF
v_call: TRBV7-2; clone_size: few; j_call: TRBJ1-6; d_call: .; cdr3_nt: TGTGCCAGCAGGACGATCGGAGGGAATAATTCACCCCTCCACTTT; cdr3_aa: CASRTIGGNNSPLHF
v_call: TRBV4-3; clone_size: .; j_call: TRBJ2-7; d_call: .; cdr3_nt: TGCGCCAGCAGCCAAGAGAGAGGCTACGAGCAGTACTTC; cdr3_aa: CASSQERGYEQYF
v_call: TRBV19; clone_size: .; j_call: TRBJ2-3; d_call: TRBD1; cdr3_nt: TGTGCCAGTAGTATTGAGGGGGCCGGGGATACGCAGTATTTT; cdr3_aa: CASSIEGAGDTQYF
v_call: TRBV19; clone_size: .; j_call: TRBJ2-2; d_call: .; cdr3_nt: TGTGCCAGTAGTCCTACAGGGAACACCGGGGAGCTGTTTTTT; cdr3_aa: CASSPTGNTGELFF
v_call: TRBV11-3; clone_size: .; j_call: TRBJ2-2; d_call: .; cdr3_nt: TGTGCCAGCAGATCAGAGGGTATTGCCGGGGAGCTGTTTTTT; cdr3_aa: CASRSEGIAGELFF
v_call: TRBV4-3; clone_size: .; j_call: TRBJ2-5; d_call: TRBD1; cdr3_nt: TGCGCCAGCAGCGAGCTGGGGGACAGGGAACAAGAGACCCAGTACTTC; cdr3_aa: CASSELGDREQETQYF
v_call: TRBV18; clone_size: .; j_call: TRBJ2-3; d_call: .; cdr3_nt: TGTGCCAGCCGTCAGTCGGATACGCAGTATTTT; cdr3_aa: CASRQSDTQYF
v_call: TRBV7-9; clone_size: .; j_call: TRBJ2-5; d_call: TRBD2; cdr3_nt: TGTGCCAGCAGCTATGCGGGGGGCCAAGAGACCCAGTACTTC; cdr3_aa: CASSYAGGQETQYF
v_call: TRBV21-1; clone_size: .; j_call: TRBJ1-2; d_call: .; cdr3_nt: TGTGCCAGCAGCAAAGTCGAACATTGGGGCAATACTAACTATGGCTACACCTTC; cdr3_aa: CASSKVEHWGNTNYGYTF
v_call: TRBV3-1/TRBV3-2; clone_size: .; j_call: TRBJ2-1; d_call: .; cdr3_nt: TGTGCCAGCAGCCGGTTACTAGCCGAGGATGAGCAGTTCTTC; cdr3_aa: CASSRLLAEDEQFF
v_call: TRBV7-9; clone_size: .; j_call: TRBJ1-4; d_call: .; cdr3_nt: TGTGCCAGCAGCTTATACAGGAACTTTAATGAAAAACTGTTTTTT; cdr3_aa: CASSLYRNFNEKLFF
v_call: TRBV7-8; clone_size: .; j_call: TRBJ1-2; d_call: TRBD1; cdr3_nt: TGTGCCAGCACCACAGAACAGGGGTTGATCTATGGCTACACCTTC; cdr3_aa: CASTTEQGLIYGYTF
v_call: TRBV9; clone_size: .; j_call: TRBJ2-7; d_call: .; cdr3_nt: TGTGCCAGCAGCGCCTACACCCGGGCAGGGAACTACGAGCAGTACTTC; cdr3_aa: CASSAYTRAGNYEQYF
v_call: TRBV7-2; clone_size: .; j_call: TRBJ2-2; d_call: .; cdr3_nt: TGTGCCAGCAGCTTAGCCAGGGCGACCGGGGAGCTGTTTTTT; cdr3_aa: CASSLARATGELFF
v_call: TRBV7-2; clone_size: .; j_call: TRBJ2-3; d_call: TRBD1; cdr3_nt: TGTGCCAGCAGCCCTCGGGACAGGGGCACAGATACGCAGTATTTT; cdr3_aa: CASSPRDRGTDTQYF
v_call: TRBV6-2/TRBV6-3; clone_size: .; j_call: TRBJ2-3; d_call: .; cdr3_nt: TGTGCCAGCAGTTCACACGGGGGTGCTAGCACAGATACGCAGTATTTT; cdr3_aa: CASSSHGGASTDTQYF
v_call: TRBV9; clone_size: .; j_call: TRBJ1-5; d_call: .; cdr3_nt: TGTGCCAGCAGCGTAGACGGGATCAATCAGCCCCAGCATTTT; cdr3_aa: CASSVDGINQPQHF
v_call: TRBV7-2; clone_size: .; j_call: TRBJ2-7; d_call: .; cdr3_nt: TGTGCCAGCAGCTTAATGCAGGGCCCCTACGAGCAGTACTTC; cdr3_aa: CASSLMQGPYEQYF
v_call: TRBV29-1; clone_size: .; j_call: TRBJ2-3; d_call: TRBD2; cdr3_nt: TGCAGCGTTGTGGGAGCTAGCGGTCCCACAGATACGCAGTATTTT; cdr3_aa: CSVVGASGPTDTQYF
v_call: TRBV19; clone_size: .; j_call: TRBJ1-5; d_call: TRBD1; cdr3_nt: TGTGCCAGTGGGAACAGGGGAGAGGTTCAGCCCCAGCATTTT; cdr3_aa: CASGNRGEVQPQHF
v_call: TRBV12-2; clone_size: .; j_call: TRBJ2-5; d_call: .; cdr3_nt: TGTGCAAGTCGCCTGGACAGCCAAGAGACCCAGTACTTC; cdr3_aa: CASRLDSQETQYF
v_call: TRBV9; clone_size: .; j_call: TRBJ1-5; d_call: TRBD1; cdr3_nt: TGTGCCAGCAGCGCCGCAGGGGGCAATGACCAGCCCCAGCATTTT; cdr3_aa: CASSAAGGNDQPQHF
v_call: TRBV5-1; clone_size: .; j_call: TRBJ2-5; d_call: .; cdr3_nt: TGCGCCAGCAGCTTGGGTACAGGTTCAGAGACCCAGTACTTC; cdr3_aa: CASSLGTGSETQYF
v_call: TRBV7-9; clone_size: .; j_call: TRBJ2-1; d_call: TRBD1; cdr3_nt: TGTGCCAGCAGCTTAGGAGACAGGGGGCACAATGAGCAGTTCTTC; cdr3_aa: CASSLGDRGHNEQFF
v_call: TRBV4-2; clone_size: .; j_call: TRBJ2-3; d_call: TRBD2; cdr3_nt: TGTGCCAGCAGCCAAGAACTAGCGGGGGGCACAGATACGCAGTATTTT; cdr3_aa: CASSQELAGGTDTQYF
v_call: TRBV27; clone_size: .; j_call: TRBJ2-7; d_call: .; cdr3_nt: TGTGCCAGCAGTTTATCGCCCCTTGGGCAGGGGATTTCCTACGAGCAGTACTTC; cdr3_aa: CASSLSPLGQGISYEQYF
v_call: TRBV13; clone_size: once; j_call: TRBJ2-5; d_call: .; cdr3_nt: TGTGCCAGCCTCGAAGAGACCCAGTACTTC; cdr3_aa: CASLEETQYF
v_call: TRBV5-1; clone_size: .; j_call: TRBJ1-1; d_call: .; cdr3_nt: TGCGCCAGCCGTGTGAGGGAGAGCACTGAAGCTTTCTTT; cdr3_aa: CASRVRESTEAFF
v_call: TRBV4-3; clone_size: once; j_call: TRBJ2-6; d_call: .; cdr3_nt: TGCGCCAGCAGCCAAGAGGGGGGAATCTCTGGGGCCAACGTCCTGACTTTC; cdr3_aa: CASSQEGGISGANVLTF
v_call: TRBV9; clone_size: once; j_call: TRBJ1-6; d_call: TRBD1; cdr3_nt: TGTGCCAGCAGAACACCACAGGGGGCGTTCGACCCCGATACAGCACCCCTCCACTTT; cdr3_aa: CASRTPQGAFDPDTAPLHF
v_call: TRBV6-6; clone_size: .; j_call: TRBJ1-3; d_call: .; cdr3_nt: TGTGCCAGCAGTTACGAGGACTCTGGAAACACCATATATTTT; cdr3_aa: CASSYEDSGNTIYF
v_call: TRBV11-2; clone_size: .; j_call: TRBJ2-5; d_call: TRBD1; cdr3_nt: TGTGCCAGCAGCTCGTGGACAGGGGGGAAAGAGACCCAGTACTTC; cdr3_aa: CASSSWTGGKETQYF
v_call: TRBV5-1; clone_size: .; j_call: TRBJ2-1; d_call: .; cdr3_nt: TGCGCCAGCAGCTTGGGTGCGAGGGATGAGCAGTTCTTC; cdr3_aa: CASSLGARDEQFF
v_call: TRBV30; clone_size: .; j_call: TRBJ2-1; d_call: TRBD2; cdr3_nt: TGTGCCTGGAGTGCCCTAGCGGGAGGGGTAAATGAGCAGTTCTTC; cdr3_aa: CAWSALAGGVNEQFF